This T cell receptor beta chain was sequenced for a study of persistence of HIV-infected CD4 T cells. Overall study context: Blood samples, up to 180 mL, came from multiple time points, except two leukapheresis donors sampled once.

The libraries were made with immunoSEQ version 4 in survey mode. Method: immunoSEQ multiplex PCR; TCRdb's copy keeps in-frame clones and lacks some. This table has about 48,000 clones, about 80% appearing once. Lysates of CMV-infected fibroblasts at approximately 10 ug/mL stimulated these cells. CD40L/CD69 double-negative CD45RO-high memory CD4+ T cells were collected. Deletions cut 4 bases from V and 12 bases from J, with 21 bases between. Germline CDR1 is MDHEN and CDR2 is SYDVKM. CDR3 size: 14 residues. As concerns this clone: The antigen is unknown.

This TCR was recovered from an adult man with HIV who was CMV-seropositive. This specimen was CD4+ T cells sorted from PBMCs after approximately 19-hour stimulation, taken from a patient who received antiretroviral therapy. J is TRBJ1-2 and V is TRBV28, with D maybe TRBD1 (6 bases). The CDR3 is CASSSPPRQATHTF. The CDR3 bases are TGTGCCAGCAGTTCCCCGCCTCGACAGGCCACTCACACCTTC.